This is a list of T cell receptor beta chains from one sample in a study of blood T cell repertoires in COVID-19. Repertoires were generated with immunoSEQ multiplex PCR, while TCRdb's copy carries only in-frame clones and drops some. Among 200,000 to 250,000 clones listed, around 86% were seen once. The source material was PBMCs or T cells enriched from blood (not recorded which). These receptors were taken from a woman aged 50 to 65 who had recovered from COVID-19. CDR3s include the opening cysteine and the closing phenylalanine or tryptophan. D genes are given only for firm matches. The size of a clone is reported for some rows only, either as once, few or many, or as a class for expanded clones.

CDR3 length | D gene | J gene | V gene | clone size | CDR3 protein | CDR3 DNA
15 | TRBD2 | TRBJ2-5 | TRBV6-5 | NA | CASRRAGGLQETQYF | TGTGCCAGCAGAAGGGCGGGGGGCTTGCAAGAGACCCAGTACTTC
17 | TRBD2 | TRBJ2-1 | TRBV7-2 | NA | CASSVLAVKTSYNEQFF | TGTGCCAGCAGCGTACTAGCGGTCAAGACCTCCTACAATGAGCAGTTCTTC
16 | NA | TRBJ2-1 | TRBV27 | NA | CASSNRGKSSYNEQFF | TGTGCCAGCAGCAACCGAGGGAAGAGCTCCTACAATGAGCAGTTCTTC
17 | TRBD2 | TRBJ2-4 | TRBV28 | NA | CASSLRTIGRAKNIQYF | TGTGCCAGCAGTTTGAGGACCATCGGGAGGGCCAAAAACATTCAGTACTTC
13 | TRBD1 | TRBJ1-4 | TRBV18 | NA | CASSRDSNEKLFF | TGTGCCAGCTCACGGGACAGTAATGAAAAACTGTTTTTT
17 | TRBD1 | TRBJ2-7 | TRBV5-6 | NA | CASSLEGQVFYSYEQYF | TGTGCCAGCAGCTTGGAAGGACAGGTTTTCTACTCCTACGAGCAGTACTTC
14 | NA | TRBJ2-3 | TRBV7-2 | NA | CASSLVGREDTQYF | TGTGCCAGCAGCTTAGTGGGTAGGGAGGATACGCAGTATTTT
13 | TRBD1 | TRBJ1-1 | TRBV6-5 | NA | CASSYDRGTEAFF | TGTGCCAGCAGCTATGACAGGGGCACTGAAGCTTTCTTT
14 | NA | TRBJ2-7 | TRBV6-5 | NA | CASSYSSRGYEQYF | TGTGCCAGCAGTTACTCGAGTAGGGGGTACGAGCAGTACTTC
13 | TRBD1 | TRBJ1-2 | TRBV29-1 | NA | CSVAGTGKYGYTF | TGCAGCGTTGCCGGGACAGGGAAGTATGGCTACACCTTC
17 | NA | TRBJ1-2 | TRBV11-3 | NA | CASAPRKGHRGNYGYTF | TGTGCCAGCGCCCCCAGGAAAGGCCATCGGGGGAACTATGGCTACACCTTC
15 | NA | TRBJ2-5 | TRBV5-1 | once | CASRLKQRQQETQYF | TGCGCCAGCAGACTGAAGCAGAGACAGCAAGAGACCCAGTACTTC
13 | TRBD1 | TRBJ2-1 | TRBV10-1 | NA | CASPGGSYNEQFF | TGCGCCAGCCCAGGGGGCTCCTACAATGAGCAGTTCTTC
13 | TRBD2 | TRBJ2-7 | TRBV7-8 | NA | CASSTLAGPEQYF | TGTGCCAGCAGCACGTTAGCGGGACCCGAGCAGTACTTC
14 | NA | TRBJ1-2 | TRBV28 | NA | CASRTTGSIYGYTF | TGTGCCAGCAGAACTACAGGGTCCATCTATGGCTACACCTTC
15 | TRBD1 | TRBJ2-5 | TRBV5-4 | NA | CASTPPGQHQETQYF | TGTGCCAGCACCCCCCCGGGACAGCACCAAGAGACCCAGTACTTC